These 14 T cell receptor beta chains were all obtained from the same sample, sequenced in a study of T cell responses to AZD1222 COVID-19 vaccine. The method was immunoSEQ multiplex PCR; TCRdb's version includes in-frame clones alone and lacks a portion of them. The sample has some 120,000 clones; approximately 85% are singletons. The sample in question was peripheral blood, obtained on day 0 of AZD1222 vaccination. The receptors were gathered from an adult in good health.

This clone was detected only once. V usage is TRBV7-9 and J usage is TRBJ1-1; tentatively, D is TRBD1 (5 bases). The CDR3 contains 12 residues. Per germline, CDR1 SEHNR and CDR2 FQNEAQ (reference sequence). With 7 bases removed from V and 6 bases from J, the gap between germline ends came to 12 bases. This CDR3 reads CASIVPGAEAFF. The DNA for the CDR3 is TGTGCCAGCATCGTACCGGGGGCTGAAGCTTTCTTT.

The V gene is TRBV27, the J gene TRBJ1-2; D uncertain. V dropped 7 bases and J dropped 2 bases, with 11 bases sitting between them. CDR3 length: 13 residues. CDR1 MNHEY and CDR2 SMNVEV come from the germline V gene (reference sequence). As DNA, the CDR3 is TGTGCCAGCAAAACCTGGGAAAACTATGGCTACACCTTC. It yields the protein CASKTWENYGYTF.

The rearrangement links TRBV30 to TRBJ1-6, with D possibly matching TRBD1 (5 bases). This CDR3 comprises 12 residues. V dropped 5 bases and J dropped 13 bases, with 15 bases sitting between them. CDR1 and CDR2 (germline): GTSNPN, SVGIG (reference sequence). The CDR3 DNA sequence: TGTGCCTGGCCCGGGGACCCGGGGCCCCTCCACTTT. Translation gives CAWPGDPGPLHF.

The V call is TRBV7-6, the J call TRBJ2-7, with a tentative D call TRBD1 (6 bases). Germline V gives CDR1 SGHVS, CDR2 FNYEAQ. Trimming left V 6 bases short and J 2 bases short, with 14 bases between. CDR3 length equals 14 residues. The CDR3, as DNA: TGTGCCAGCAGTTCCCCAGGGGTCCCCTACGAGCAGTACTTC. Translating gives CASSSPGVPYEQYF.

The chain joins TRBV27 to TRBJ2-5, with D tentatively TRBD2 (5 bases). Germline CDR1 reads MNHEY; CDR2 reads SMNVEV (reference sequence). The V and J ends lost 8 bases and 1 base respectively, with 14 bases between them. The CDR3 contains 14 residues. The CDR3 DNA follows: TGTGCCAGCTCGGCCGCGGGCCGCCAAGAGACCCAGTACTTC. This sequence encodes CASSAAGRQETQYF.

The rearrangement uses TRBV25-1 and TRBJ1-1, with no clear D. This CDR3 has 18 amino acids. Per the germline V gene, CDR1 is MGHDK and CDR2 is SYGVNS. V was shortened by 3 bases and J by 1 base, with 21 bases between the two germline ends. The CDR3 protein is CASSDLGSGFRSNTEAFF. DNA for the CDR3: TGTGCCAGCAGTGATCTCGGGTCGGGGTTCAGATCGAACACTGAAGCTTTCTTT.

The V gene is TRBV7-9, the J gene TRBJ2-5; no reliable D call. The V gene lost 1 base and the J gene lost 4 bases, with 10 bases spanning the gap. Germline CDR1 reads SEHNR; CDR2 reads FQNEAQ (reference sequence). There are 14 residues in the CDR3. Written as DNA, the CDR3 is TGTGCCAGCAGCTTAGATCAGTGGCGAGAGACCCAGTACTTC. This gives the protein CASSLDQWRETQYF. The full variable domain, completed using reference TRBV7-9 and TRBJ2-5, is DTGVSQNPRHKITKRGQNVTFRCDPISEHNRLYWYRQTLGQGPEFLTYFQNEAQLEKSRLLSDRFSAERPKGSFSTLEIQRTEQGDSAMYLCASSLDQWRETQYFGPGTRLLVL.

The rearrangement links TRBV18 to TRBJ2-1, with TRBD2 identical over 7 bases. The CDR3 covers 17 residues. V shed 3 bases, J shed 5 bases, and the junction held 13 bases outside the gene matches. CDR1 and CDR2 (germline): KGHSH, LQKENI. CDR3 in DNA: TGTGCCAGCTCACCGTATAGGTCGGCGGGAGAACACAATGAGCAGTTCTTC. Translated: CASSPYRSAGEHNEQFF.

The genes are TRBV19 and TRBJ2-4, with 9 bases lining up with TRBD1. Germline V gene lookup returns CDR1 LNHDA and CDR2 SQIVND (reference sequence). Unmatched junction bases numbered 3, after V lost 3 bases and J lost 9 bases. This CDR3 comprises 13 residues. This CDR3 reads CASSIGTGLIQYF. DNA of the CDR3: TGTGCCAGTAGTATCGGGACAGGGCTCATTCAGTACTTC.

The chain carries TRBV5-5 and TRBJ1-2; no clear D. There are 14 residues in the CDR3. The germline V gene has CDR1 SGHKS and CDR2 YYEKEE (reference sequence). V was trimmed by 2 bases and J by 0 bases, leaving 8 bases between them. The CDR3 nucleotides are TGTGCCAGCAGCTTAGCAGCTGCTAACTATGGCTACACCTTC. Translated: CASSLAAANYGYTF.

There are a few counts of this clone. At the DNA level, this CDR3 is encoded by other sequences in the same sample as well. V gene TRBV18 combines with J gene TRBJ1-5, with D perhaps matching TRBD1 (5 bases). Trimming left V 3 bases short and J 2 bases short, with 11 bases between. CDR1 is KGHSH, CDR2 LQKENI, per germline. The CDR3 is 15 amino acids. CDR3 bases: TGTGCCAGCTCACCTGCGGGGGAGGGCAATCAGCCCCAGCATTTT. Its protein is CASSPAGEGNQPQHF.

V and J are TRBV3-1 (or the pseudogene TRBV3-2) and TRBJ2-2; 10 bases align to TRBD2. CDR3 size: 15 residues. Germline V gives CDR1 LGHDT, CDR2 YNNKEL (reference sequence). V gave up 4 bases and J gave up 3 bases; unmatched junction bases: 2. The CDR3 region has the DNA TGTGCCAGCAGCCGGACTAGCGGATACACCGGGGAGCTGTTTTTT. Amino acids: CASSRTSGYTGELFF.

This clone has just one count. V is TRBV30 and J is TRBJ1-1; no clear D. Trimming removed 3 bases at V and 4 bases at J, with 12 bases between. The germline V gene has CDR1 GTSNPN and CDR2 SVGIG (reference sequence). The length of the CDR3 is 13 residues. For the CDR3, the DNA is TGTGCCTGGAGGGGAGGGAGAGGCACTGAAGCTTTCTTT. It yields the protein CAWRGGRGTEAFF.

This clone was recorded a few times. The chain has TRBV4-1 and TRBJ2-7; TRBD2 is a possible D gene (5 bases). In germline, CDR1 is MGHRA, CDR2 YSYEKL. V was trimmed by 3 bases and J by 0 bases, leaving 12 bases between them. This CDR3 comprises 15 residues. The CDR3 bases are TGCGCCAGCAGCCATTCAGTGGAGGCCTCCTACGAGCAGTACTTC. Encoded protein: CASSHSVEASYEQYF.